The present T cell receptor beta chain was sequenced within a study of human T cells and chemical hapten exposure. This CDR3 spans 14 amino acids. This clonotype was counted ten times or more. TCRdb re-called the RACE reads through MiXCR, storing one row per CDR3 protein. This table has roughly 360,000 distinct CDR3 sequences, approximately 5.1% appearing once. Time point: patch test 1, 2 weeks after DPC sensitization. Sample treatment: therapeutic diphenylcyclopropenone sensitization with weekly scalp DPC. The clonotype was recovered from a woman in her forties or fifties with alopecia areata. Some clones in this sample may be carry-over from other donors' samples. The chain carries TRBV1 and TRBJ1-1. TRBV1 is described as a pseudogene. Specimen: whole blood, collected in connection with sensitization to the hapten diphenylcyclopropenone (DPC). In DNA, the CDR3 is TGCACCAGCAGCCCGGGAGAGGGCCATACTGAAGCTTTCTTT. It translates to CTSSPGEGHTEAFF.